Following are 30 T cell receptor beta chains from one sample sequenced in a study of PD-L1 blockade in urothelial cancer. The table came from immunoSEQ multiplex PCR; TCRdb's copy has only in-frame clones and leaves some out. Among 58,000 or so clones listed, about 76% were seen once. Time point reported: pretreatment peripheral blood. The sequenced sample was PBMCs, obtained around atezolizumab (anti-PD-L1) treatment. The receptors were sampled from a man aged 65 to 79 with urothelial cancer.

In regard to this clone: Other DNA variants within this sample encode the same CDR3. CDR3 in DNA: TGTGCCAGCAGTCCCACCGGGGTCTACGAGCAGTACTTC. Protein sequence: CASSPTGVYEQYF. The V and J genes are TRBV6-5 and TRBJ2-7; D may be TRBD2 (5 bases). The CDR3 sequence is 13 residues long. Trimming took off 5 bases at V and 3 bases at J, with 11 bases between the two ends. Germline loops: CDR1 MNHEY, CDR2 SVGAGI.

J is TRBJ1-4 and V is TRBV6-1; TRBD1 might be the D (6 bases). Germline values: CDR1 MNHNS, CDR2 SASEGT. V lost 7 bases and J 7 bases, leaving 16 bases between the germline ends. This CDR3 region has 14 residues. The chain's CDR3 is CASTRGGSGEKLFF. The DNA for the CDR3 is TGTGCCAGCACTAGGGGGGGTAGTGGTGAAAAACTGTTTTTT.

The V gene is TRBV7-9, the J gene TRBJ2-3, with TRBD1 identical over 8 bases. The V and J ends lost 2 bases and 3 bases, in that order; junction bases with no gene match: 4. This CDR3 region has 15 residues. The germline CDR1 and CDR2 sequences are SEHNR and FQNEAQ (reference sequence). The CDR3 DNA follows: TGTGCCAGCAGCTTAAAAACAGGGGGTACAGATACGCAGTATTTT. It translates to CASSLKTGGTDTQYF.

The chain uses TRBV19 and TRBJ1-4; TRBD1 agrees at 7 bases. The germline gives CDR1 LNHDA, CDR2 SQIVND (reference sequence). CDR3 length equals 12 residues. V lost 8 bases to trimming and J lost 8 bases; unmatched junction nucleotides: 5. The CDR3 loop is CASEDRAEKLFF. The DNA for the CDR3 is TGTGCCAGTGAAGACAGGGCCGAAAAACTGTTTTTT.

The J gene is TRBJ2-1, the V gene TRBV7-2; the D is unclear. The germline V gene encodes CDR1 SGHTA and CDR2 FQGNSA. CDR3 length: 18 residues. The V end was cut by 1 base, the J end by 4 bases, with 20 bases between. The CDR3 sequence: CASSLDRLGARPYNEQFF. The CDR3 bases are TGTGCCAGCAGCTTAGATAGGTTGGGCGCCAGACCGTACAATGAGCAGTTCTTC.

This clone is a singleton in its sample. The V and J genes are TRBV27 and TRBJ1-3; D is undetermined. Trimming removed 5 bases at V and 7 bases at J, with 12 bases between. The CDR3 length is 13 residues. Looked up from germline, CDR1 is MNHEY and CDR2 is SMNVEV (reference sequence). The CDR3 protein is CASSTGVRNTIYF. The CDR3 coding sequence is TGTGCCAGCAGTACCGGGGTCCGGAACACCATATATTTT.

The genes are TRBV9 and TRBJ1-1; D not resolved. The germline V gene has CDR1 SGDLS and CDR2 YYNGEE. Between the trimmed V and J ends, which lost 1 base and 8 bases, there was a span of 12 bases. CDR3 length: 13 residues. The CDR3 spells CASSVSWNREAFF. CDR3 in DNA: TGTGCCAGCAGCGTATCATGGAACAGAGAAGCTTTCTTT.

CDR3: CASSSNQETQYF. The CDR3 region has the DNA TGTGCCAGCAGCTCCAATCAAGAGACCCAGTACTTC. The genes are TRBV5-6 and TRBJ2-5, with no clear D. The CDR3 has 12 amino acids. Germline CDR1 is SGHDT and CDR2 is YYEEEE. Trimming removed 3 bases from V and 2 bases from J, with 5 bases in between.

The rearrangement links TRBV5-1 to TRBJ1-1; D might be TRBD1 (5 bases). The CDR3 covers 14 residues. The germline V gene has CDR1 SGHRS and CDR2 YFSETQ. V shed 4 bases and J shed 2 bases, with 12 bases lying between them. In DNA form, the CDR3 reads TGCGCCAGCAGCAAGGGGTTGGTTAACACTGAAGCTTTCTTT. Its protein is CASSKGLVNTEAFF.

V and J are TRBV5-1 and TRBJ2-3; the D gene is possibly TRBD2 (6 bases). The CDR3 is 17 residues long. V lost 4 bases, J lost 1 base, and 19 bases lay in between. The V gene's germline CDR1 is SGHRS and CDR2 YFSETQ. This chain's CDR3 is CASSSASGTLGTDTQYF. CDR3 sequence (DNA): TGCGCCAGCAGCAGCGCCTCCGGGACTCTCGGCACAGATACGCAGTATTTT. Combining the CDR3 with reference TRBV5-1 and TRBJ2-3 gives the whole variable domain KAGVTQTPRYLIKTRGQQVTLSCSPISGHRSVSWYQQTPGQGLQFLFEYFSETQRNKGNFPGRFSGRQFSNSRSEMNVSTLELGDSALYLCASSSASGTLGTDTQYFGPGTRLTVL.

This clone was counted a few times. The chain links TRBV12-5 to TRBJ2-7, with TRBD2 matching over 9 bases. The germline V gene encodes CDR1 LGHNT and CDR2 FRNRAP. The CDR3 spans 15 residues. V lost 6 bases and J lost 2; bases outside the gene matches: 8. CDR3: CASGPRLAEPYEQYF. In DNA form, the CDR3 reads TGTGCTAGTGGCCCCCGACTAGCGGAACCCTACGAGCAGTACTTC.

The chain uses TRBV7-9 and TRBJ1-1; tentative D call: TRBD1 (5 bases). The CDR3 is made up of 16 amino acids. Germline loops: CDR1 SEHNR, CDR2 FQNEAQ (reference sequence). Trimming stripped 5 bases from V and 2 bases from J, with 18 bases between. DNA of the CDR3: TGTGCCAGCAGCCCTACACGAGCAGGGTACAACACTGAAGCTTTCTTT. As protein: CASSPTRAGYNTEAFF.

The chain links TRBV6-6 to TRBJ2-5; 7 nucleotides align to TRBD1. TRBJ2-7 matches the DNA end more closely, so the J call is doubtful. This CDR3 region has 14 residues. Germline assignment: CDR1 MNHNY and CDR2 SVGAGI (reference sequence). This CDR3 is CASSYRDRVYEQYF. The DNA for the CDR3 is TGTGCCAGCAGTTACCGAGACAGGGTCTACGAGCAGTACTTC.

The rearrangement uses TRBV5-4 and TRBJ2-1; the match to TRBD1 covers 9 bases. CDR3 size: 15 residues. In germline, CDR1 is SGHNT, CDR2 YYREEE (reference sequence). With V trimmed by 1 base and J by 7 bases, 6 bases remained unmatched. CDR3 residues: CASSLSGQGGNEQFF. CDR3 DNA sequence: TGTGCCAGCAGCTTGTCGGGACAGGGTGGGAATGAGCAGTTCTTC. Complete variable domain (other parts from reference TRBV5-4 and TRBJ2-1): ETGVTQSPTHLIKTRGQQVTLRCSSQSGHNTVSWYQQALGQGPQFIFQYYREEENGRGNFPPRFSGLQFPNYSSELNVNALELDDSALYLCASSLSGQGGNEQFFGPGTRLTVL.

The chain recombines TRBV28 with TRBJ2-3; 13 bases are a match to TRBD2. V lost 5 bases, J lost 5 bases, and 10 bases stayed unmatched. Germline-derived CDR1 and CDR2 are MDHEN and SYDVKM. The CDR3 consists of 17 residues. CDR3 nucleotide sequence: TGTGCCAGCAGTGCCCCCGGACTAGCGGGAGAGTTAGATACGCAGTATTTT. Translating gives CASSAPGLAGELDTQYF.

The sample holds many counts of this clone. CDR3 in DNA: TGTGCCAGCAGTAGCCGGGACAGCCTCAATGAGCAGTTCTTC. Translated, it gives CASSSRDSLNEQFF. The chain couples TRBV27 to TRBJ2-1; 7 bases fit TRBD1. Germline values: CDR1 MNHEY, CDR2 SMNVEV (reference sequence). The CDR3 runs 14 residues. Trimming took 5 bases from V and 6 from J; bases not matched to a gene: 7.

The chain joins TRBV7-9 to TRBJ1-5; D remains ambiguous. The CDR3 totals 12 residues. Germline CDR1 reads SEHNR; CDR2 reads FQNEAQ (reference sequence). With 3 bases removed from V and 8 bases from J, the gap between germline ends came to 8 bases. The CDR3 sequence is CASSFNREPQHF. CDR3 nucleotides: TGTGCCAGCAGCTTTAACAGAGAGCCCCAGCATTTT.

As concerns this clone: One junction end disagrees with the germline gene, perhaps due to a read error. The V call is TRBV6-5, the J call TRBJ2-1, with 10 bases fitting TRBD2. The CDR3 is 16 amino acids. Germline lookup yields CDR1 MNHEY and CDR2 SVGAGI. The CDR3 sequence is CASSYLRTSGYSEQFF. The CDR3 DNA follows: TGTGCCAGCAGTTACTTGAGGACTAGCGGTTACAGTGAGCAGTTCTTC.

V and J are TRBV6-5 and TRBJ1-4; no clear D gene. CDR1 is MNHEY, CDR2 SVGAGI, per germline. The V and J ends lost 5 bases and 6 bases respectively, with 13 bases between them. This CDR3 has 14 amino acids. DNA of the CDR3: TGTGCCAGCAGTCCCCGGCAGGTTGATGAAAAACTGTTTTTT. It codes for CASSPRQVDEKLFF.

In nucleotides, the CDR3 is TGTGCCAGAAGCTCATCCTGGACAGGGGTGCGTCAGCCCCAGCATTTT. This codes for CARSSSWTGVRQPQHF. The rearrangement links TRBV5-3 to TRBJ1-5; 9 nucleotides match TRBD1. TRBV5-3 is annotated as an ORF whose role is uncertain. CDR3 length: 16 residues. V was clipped by 3 bases and J by 6 bases; unmatched bases: 10.

The J gene is TRBJ2-7, the V gene TRBV15; the match to TRBD1 covers 8 bases. Germline values: CDR1 LNHNV, CDR2 YYDKDF (reference sequence). Trimming cost V 0 bases and J 3 bases; bases outside gene matches: 13. The CDR3 has 18 residues. CDR3: CATSRETGVAMGGYEQYF. The CDR3 DNA reads TGTGCCACCAGCAGAGAGACAGGGGTCGCAATGGGTGGCTACGAGCAGTACTTC.

This clone was seen only once. J is TRBJ2-7 and V is TRBV15; D ambiguous. CDR1 is LNHNV, CDR2 YYDKDF, per germline (reference sequence). V was shortened by 6 bases and J by 3 bases, with 6 bases between the two germline ends. The CDR3 totals 11 residues. CDR3 sequence: CATSTNYEQYF. The DNA for the CDR3 is TGTGCCACCAGTACAAACTACGAGCAGTACTTC.

This chain uses TRBV11-2 with TRBJ2-1, with TRBD1 as a possible D gene (6 bases). The CDR3 loop spans 14 amino acids. Per germline, CDR1 SGHAT and CDR2 FQNNGV. V was cut by 5 bases and J by 3 bases, with 11 bases left in between. This CDR3 is CASSPQGYYNEQFF. CDR3 nucleotides: TGTGCCAGCAGCCCTCAGGGGTACTACAATGAGCAGTTCTTC.

This rearrangement joins TRBV5-1 to TRBJ2-7, with D possibly being TRBD1 (6 bases). CDR1 is SGHRS, CDR2 YFSETQ, per germline. V lost 3 bases, J lost 4 bases, and 17 bases lay in between. This CDR3 spans 15 amino acids. Here the CDR3 DNA reads TGCGCCAGCAGCTCGCGACAGGCCTCCTCTTACGAGCAGTACTTC. Protein sequence: CASSSRQASSYEQYF.

This chain links TRBV7-3 with TRBJ2-7, with D possibly being TRBD2 (5 bases). The V gene's germline CDR1 is SGHTA and CDR2 FQGTGA. This CDR3 is 14 amino acids long. Trimming pared 5 bases from V and 0 bases from J, leaving 11 bases between. In DNA, the CDR3 is TGTGCCAGCAGCGCCGCGGGCGGCTCCTACGAGCAGTACTTC. Its protein is CASSAAGGSYEQYF.

This clone was seen a few times. The chain is built from TRBV5-1 and TRBJ2-5, with 11 bases identical to TRBD1. The V and J ends lost 3 bases and 5 bases, in that order; junction bases with no gene match: 9. The CDR3 has 16 amino acids. Germline CDR1 and CDR2: SGHRS and YFSETQ. CDR3 loop: CASSWGQGGVWETQYF. CDR3 coding DNA: TGCGCCAGCAGCTGGGGACAGGGGGGCGTATGGGAGACCCAGTACTTC.

The gene calls are TRBV27 and TRBJ2-5, with 7 bases fitting TRBD2. The CDR3 has 15 residues. Losses at the gene ends were 6 bases for V and 0 bases for J; bases not matched to a gene: 7. CDR1 and CDR2 from the germline V gene are MNHEY and SMNVEV (reference sequence). CDR3 region: CASRLTSLYQETQYF. DNA for the CDR3: TGTGCCAGCAGGTTGACTAGCCTGTACCAAGAGACCCAGTACTTC.

J is TRBJ1-3 and V is TRBV27; tentative D call: TRBD1 (5 bases). V lost 2 bases, J lost 2 bases, and 7 bases lay in between. The CDR3 has 14 amino acids. The germline V gene encodes CDR1 MNHEY and CDR2 SMNVEV (reference sequence). The CDR3 sequence is CASSLRGAGNTIYF. The CDR3 coding sequence is TGTGCCAGCAGTTTACGGGGGGCTGGAAACACCATATATTTT.

The CDR3 is CASSLDTGVSEAFF. DNA of the CDR3: TGTGCCAGCAGCTTGGATACGGGGGTCTCTGAAGCTTTCTTT. The chain has TRBV5-4 and TRBJ1-1, with D possibly TRBD1 on 5 matching bases. The CDR3 consists of 14 residues. Deletions cut 0 bases from V and 6 bases from J, with 12 bases between. The germline V gene encodes CDR1 SGHNT and CDR2 YYREEE (reference sequence).

The chain has TRBV19 and TRBJ2-1; tentative D call: TRBD2 (6 bases). V gave up 7 bases and J gave up 5 bases, with 18 bases separating them. The germline gives CDR1 LNHDA, CDR2 SQIVND (reference sequence). This CDR3 contains 15 residues. The CDR3 spells CASNTPGLSHNEQFF. The CDR3 DNA follows: TGTGCCAGTAATACACCGGGACTGTCACACAATGAGCAGTTCTTC.